This is a list of T cell receptor beta chains from one sample in a study. Clones were read by immunoSEQ multiplex PCR, and TCRdb kept only the in-frame ones, dropping some. The sample has about 68,000 clones, around 93% seen once. Sequences were obtained from PBMCs. All receptors come from a man aged 40-55 years with rheumatoid arthritis. Each CDR3 is given with its conserved first and last residue. A D gene is named only where the DNA matches it firmly. For some rows the clone size is stated as once, few or many, or as a class when expanded; others skip it.

j_call,d_call,v_call,clone_size,cdr3_aa,cdr3_nt
TRBJ1-5,-,TRBV6-5,-,CAAPCYVQPQHF,TGTGCCGCCCCCTGTTACGTCCAGCCCCAGCATTTT
TRBJ2-5,TRBD2,TRBV27,-,CASSPRTSGRAQETQYF,TGTGCCAGCAGTCCCCGGACTAGCGGGAGGGCCCAAGAGACCCAGTACTTC
TRBJ1-5,TRBD1,TRBV2,-,CASNPQGGSQPQHF,TGTGCCAGCAACCCACAGGGGGGCAGTCAGCCCCAGCATTTT
TRBJ1-5,-,TRBV19,once,CASSRPTVNSNQPQHF,TGTGCCAGTAGTAGGCCGACAGTGAATAGCAATCAGCCCCAGCATTTT
TRBJ2-1,-,TRBV5-6,-,CASSLGQVGYNEQFF,TGTGCCAGCAGCTTGGGGCAGGTGGGGTACAATGAGCAGTTCTTC
TRBJ2-7,-,TRBV30,-,CAWSRGIYEQYF,TGTGCCTGGAGTCGGGGGATTTACGAGCAGTACTTC
TRBJ2-7,TRBD2,TRBV24-1,-,CATSDTTSGSNEQYF,TGTGCCACCAGTGATACAACTAGCGGGAGCAACGAGCAGTACTTC
TRBJ2-2,-,TRBV15,-,CATSEASGTGELFF,TGTGCCACCAGCGAGGCATCGGGCACCGGGGAGCTGTTTTTT
TRBJ2-7,TRBD1,TRBV25-1,-,CASRGTGGISEQYF,TGTGCCAGCCGGGGGACAGGGGGTATTTCCGAGCAGTACTTC
TRBJ2-7,-,TRBV28,-,CASSLRAFYEQYF,TGTGCCAGCAGTTTAAGGGCATTCTACGAGCAGTACTTC
TRBJ1-6,-,TRBV2,-,CASILSAVYSPLHF,TGTGCCAGCATTTTATCTGCTGTCTATTCACCCCTCCACTTT
TRBJ2-2,-,TRBV12-3/TRBV12-4,-,CATGEGVTGELFF,TGTGCCACCGGGGAAGGGGTAACCGGGGAGCTGTTTTTT
TRBJ1-2,TRBD1,TRBV2,-,CASSPDRGDYGYTF,TGTGCCAGCAGTCCAGACAGGGGGGACTATGGCTACACCTTC
TRBJ1-1,-,TRBV7-9,-,CASSVAAGKNTEAFF,TGTGCCAGCAGCGTGGCGGCCGGAAAGAACACTGAAGCTTTCTTT
TRBJ2-2,TRBD1,TRBV5-1,-,CASSFSGRGSAGELFF,TGCGCCAGCAGCTTCTCGGGCAGGGGGTCGGCCGGGGAGCTGTTTTTT
TRBJ1-6,-,TRBV6-5,once,CASSRGDGNNSPLHF,TGTGCCAGCAGTCGAGGAGACGGGAATAATTCACCCCTCCACTTT
TRBJ2-7,-,TRBV7-8,-,CASSLAQDYEQYF,TGTGCCAGCAGCTTAGCCCAGGATTACGAGCAGTACTTC
TRBJ1-1,-,TRBV5-1,-,CASSLEGKTEAFF,TGCGCCAGCAGCTTGGAGGGGAAAACTGAAGCTTTCTTT
TRBJ2-5,TRBD2,TRBV19,-,CASRRRGVVQETQYF,TGTGCCAGTAGGCGGCGGGGGGTTGTTCAAGAGACCCAGTACTTC
TRBJ1-1,-,TRBV25-1,-,CASSEYPPNTEAFF,TGTGCCAGCAGTGAATACCCCCCGAACACTGAAGCTTTCTTT
TRBJ2-3,-,TRBV27,-,CASSFVGGPDTQYF,TGTGCCAGCAGTTTTGTGGGAGGACCAGATACGCAGTATTTT
TRBJ2-5,-,TRBV5-1,-,CASSPGGETQYF,TGCGCCAGCAGCCCCGGTGGAGAGACCCAGTACTTC
TRBJ2-7,-,TRBV5-3,-,CARSLDRAAESYEQYF,TGTGCCAGAAGCTTGGATAGGGCAGCGGAATCCTACGAGCAGTACTTC
TRBJ2-3,TRBD2,TRBV9,once,CASSPGTSGGPISTDTQYF,TGTGCCAGCAGCCCAGGGACTAGCGGGGGCCCCATTAGCACAGATACGCAGTATTTT
TRBJ2-5,-,TRBV9,-,CASSTGVTDQETQYF,TGTGCCAGCAGTACTGGGGTTACTGATCAAGAGACCCAGTACTTC
TRBJ2-3,-,TRBV7-3,-,CASSLKASTDTQYF,TGTGCCAGCAGCTTAAAGGCAAGCACAGATACGCAGTATTTT
TRBJ2-7,TRBD1,TRBV4-3,-,CASSQERDRYEQYF,TGCGCCAGCAGCCAAGAAAGGGACAGATACGAGCAGTACTTC
TRBJ1-1,-,TRBV6-5,-,CASSYSGDFTEAFF,TGTGCCAGCAGTTACTCGGGGGATTTCACTGAAGCTTTCTTT
TRBJ1-1,TRBD1,TRBV6-6,few,CASSLSDRAGTEAFF,TGTGCCAGCAGTTTATCGGACAGGGCCGGCACTGAAGCTTTCTTT
TRBJ2-7,-,TRBV19,-,CASSTEGQNSYEQYF,TGTGCCAGTAGTACAGAAGGACAGAACTCCTACGAGCAGTACTTC
TRBJ2-7,-,TRBV5-5,-,CASSDRIHNSYEQYF,TGTGCCAGCAGCGACCGAATCCACAACTCCTACGAGCAGTACTTC
TRBJ1-5,-,TRBV6-6,-,CASRDLGGNQPQHF,TGTGCCAGCAGGGACCTAGGGGGCAATCAGCCCCAGCATTTT
TRBJ2-3,TRBD1,TRBV5-1,once,CASSLTGTGLPDTQYF,TGCGCCAGCAGCCTAACCGGGACAGGGCTCCCAGATACGCAGTATTTT
TRBJ2-1,-,TRBV5-1,-,CASSLARTDFYNEQFF,TGCGCCAGCAGCTTGGCTAGGACAGACTTCTACAATGAGCAGTTCTTC
TRBJ2-7,-,TRBV5-8,once,CASSLAGADYEQYF,TGTGCCAGCAGCTTGGCGGGGGCGGACTACGAGCAGTACTTC
TRBJ2-5,-,TRBV24-1,-,CATSDPTGMKTQYF,TGTGCCACCAGTGATCCTACAGGGATGAAGACCCAGTACTTC
TRBJ1-5,TRBD1,TRBV12-3/TRBV12-4,-,CASSRTGDQPQHF,TGTGCCAGCAGCAGGACAGGGGATCAGCCCCAGCATTTT
TRBJ1-4,TRBD1,TRBV9,-,CASSPQLRTGRGEKLFF,TGTGCCAGCAGCCCCCAACTTCGGACAGGAAGGGGCGAAAAACTGTTTTTT
TRBJ2-7,TRBD2,TRBV4-3,once,CASSQGLADSYEQYF,TGCGCCAGCAGCCAAGGACTAGCGGACTCCTACGAGCAGTACTTC
TRBJ2-4,-,TRBV5-6,-,CASSPASPYRDPWDIQYF,TGTGCCAGCAGCCCCGCTTCACCTTACCGGGACCCATGGGACATTCAGTACTTC
TRBJ2-5,TRBD1,TRBV18,-,CASQQGKQETQYF,TGTGCCAGCCAACAGGGGAAACAAGAGACCCAGTACTTC
TRBJ2-3,-,TRBV18,-,CASSLSGTDTQYF,TGTGCCAGCTCGCTGTCCGGGACAGATACGCAGTATTTT
TRBJ1-5,-,TRBV28,-,CASSLNQPQHF,TGTGCCAGCAGTTTGAATCAGCCCCAGCATTTT
TRBJ1-3,-,TRBV11-3,few,CASSLATGRGNTIYF,TGTGCCAGCAGCTTAGCCACAGGGAGAGGAAACACCATATATTTT
TRBJ2-7,TRBD1,TRBV5-6,-,CASSSTGGRYEQYF,TGTGCCAGCAGCTCCACAGGGGGCAGGTACGAGCAGTACTTC
TRBJ2-2,TRBD2,TRBV30,-,CAWTGGGELFF,TGTGCCTGGACGGGGGGCGGGGAGCTGTTTTTT
TRBJ2-7,TRBD2,TRBV20-1,-,CSASRTSSDEQYF,TGCAGTGCTAGTCGGACTAGCAGCGACGAGCAGTACTTC
TRBJ2-5,-,TRBV6-2/TRBV6-3,-,CASSWTVTQYF,TGTGCCAGCAGCTGGACAGTCACCCAGTACTTC
TRBJ1-5,-,TRBV18,-,CASSPPDLTGNQPQHF,TGTGCCAGCTCACCACCAGACCTGACGGGCAATCAGCCCCAGCATTTT